The 27 T cell receptor beta chains below all came from one sample that was sequenced in a study of regulatory T cells in long-lasting Graves disease. Sample time point: newly diagnosed GD, antithyroid drugs for less than 3 months. PBMC RNA was the source of the TCR library. Construction of TCR beta libraries relied on iRepertoire HTBI primers and on Arm-PCR targeting CDR3 regions. TCRdb analysed the multiplex PCR reads with MiXCR anew, one entry per CDR3 protein. The sample carries under 250,000 distinct CDR3 sequences, roughly a fifth recorded once. Separately, the same data were catalogued under a study of T cells in Graves' hyperthyroidism and ophthalmopathy.

The sequenced sample was peripheral blood mononuclear cells (PBMCs), obtained at new diagnosis, from a patient treated with antithyroid drugs. The source of these receptors is a woman aged 25 to 45 with Graves disease.

This clonotype was observed at least ten times. V usage is TRBV18 and J usage is TRBJ1-4; possible D gene TRBD1, 6 bases. Germline values: CDR1 KGHSH, CDR2 LQKENI. V was clipped by 6 bases and J by 4 bases, with 12 bases between them. This CDR3 has 14 residues. CDR3 DNA sequence: TGTGCCAGCTCGAACGGACAGTTTAATGAAAAACTGTTTTTT. It yields the protein CASSNGQFNEKLFF. The full variable domain, completed using reference TRBV18 and TRBJ1-4, is NAGVMQNPRHLVRRRGQEARLRCSPMKGHSHVYWYRQLPEEGLKFMVYLQKENIIDESGMPKERFSAEFPKEGPSILRIQQVVRGDSAAYFCASSNGQFNEKLFFGSGTQLSVL.

Turning to this clonotype: It is likely a read error: a sequence one base away is far more abundant. J is TRBJ2-1 and V is TRBV2; 8 bases align to TRBD2. J gave up 10 bases and V 5 bases, and 13 bases lay outside the gene matches. Germline V gene data show CDR1 as SNHLY and CDR2 as FYNNEI. The CDR3 covers 15 residues. The CDR3 bases are TGTGCCAGCAGTCCCCGGGGGGGGGACCATGACGAGCAGTTCTTC. Protein: CASSPRGGDHDEQFF.

This clonotype was observed many times. The chain joins TRBV6-1 to TRBJ2-7; 11 nucleotides match TRBD1. Germline trimming cut 6 bases from V and 4 bases from J; bases unmatched to any gene: 5. The CDR3 extends over 14 amino acids. CDR1 is MNHNS, CDR2 SASEGT, per germline. The CDR3 loop reads CASRKGTGGYEQYF. The CDR3 nucleotides are TGTGCCAGCAGAAAGGGGACAGGGGGGTACGAGCAGTACTTC.

This clonotype was counted at least ten times. The CDR3 DNA reads TGTGCCAGCAGTCGCCCCAAGACAGGTCGGAACACTGAAGCTTTCTTT. Protein sequence: CASSRPKTGRNTEAFF. This sequence joins TRBV28 and TRBJ1-1; TRBD1 is a possible D gene (6 bases). This CDR3 contains 16 residues. Germline loops: CDR1 MDHEN, CDR2 SYDVKM. The germline V and J ends were trimmed by 5 bases and 1 base, with 17 bases remaining between them.

This sequence joins TRBV29-1 and TRBJ2-5; 11 bases are a match to TRBD1. The V segment lost 6 bases and the J segment 10 bases; nucleotides outside the gene matches: 10. The length of the CDR3 is 13 residues. Per the germline V gene, CDR1 is SQVTM and CDR2 is ANQGSEA. The CDR3 here is CSVRTGGMKIQYF. The CDR3 nucleotides read TGCAGCGTCAGGACAGGGGGCATGAAGATCCAGTACTTC.

The chain joins TRBV29-1 to TRBJ1-4; tentatively, D is TRBD1 (5 bases). Trimming stripped 1 base from V and 8 bases from J, with 14 bases between. This CDR3 is built from 14 residues. Germline CDR1 and CDR2: SQVTM and ANQGSEA. DNA for the CDR3: TGCAGCGTTGAAGGCTTTAGCAAGGGGGAAAAACTGTTTTTT. It specifies CSVEGFSKGEKLFF.

This clonotype was seen ten or more times. The CDR3 DNA sequence: TGTGCCAGCAGGGGAGGGGCCGATGATACGCAGTATTTT. Protein sequence: CASRGGADDTQYF. The J gene is TRBJ2-3, the V gene TRBV12-3 or TRBV12-4; 7 nucleotides line up with TRBD2. V dropped 6 bases and J dropped 6; count of bases not matched to a gene: 6. This CDR3 has 13 amino acids.

This clonotype was seen repeatedly, ten times or more. The J gene is TRBJ1-1, the V gene TRBV29-1; the D is unclear. CDR3 length: 13 amino acids. V dropped 3 bases and J dropped 0 bases, with 8 bases sitting between them. CDR1 and CDR2 from the germline V gene are SQVTM and ANQGSEA. The CDR3 bases are TGCAGCGTTGAGCCCAGGTTGAACACTGAAGCTTTCTTT. Translation: CSVEPRLNTEAFF. The full variable domain, rest sourced from reference TRBV29-1 and TRBJ1-1, is SAVISQKPSRDICQRGTSLTIQCQVDSQVTMMFWYRQQPGQSLTLIATANQGSEATYESGFVIDKFPISRPNLTFSTLTVSNMSPEDSSIYLCSVEPRLNTEAFFGQGTRLTVV.

In this sample, this clonotype turned up many times. The rearrangement links TRBV7-2 to TRBJ1-4; 7 positions agree with TRBD1. The CDR3 consists of 15 residues. With 7 bases clipped from V and 11 bases from J, the junction kept 16 bases outside the gene matches. The germline V gene encodes CDR1 SGHTA and CDR2 FQGNSA. CDR3 amino acids: CASTKPGQTVGKLFF. In nucleotides, the CDR3 is TGTGCCAGCACCAAGCCGGGACAGACTGTCGGGAAACTGTTTTTT. Looking up the rest from reference TRBV7-2 and TRBJ1-4 gives the full variable domain: GAGVSQSPSNKVTEKGKDVELRCDPISGHTALYWYRQSLGQGLEFLIYFQGNSAPDKSGLPSDRFSAERTGGSVSTLTIQRTQQEDSAVYLCASTKPGQTVGKLFFGSGTQLSVL.

On this clonotype itself: This may arise from a read error, as a much more abundant clone is one base away. The gene calls are TRBV30 and TRBJ1-2, with a weak D call TRBD1 (5 bases). Trimming stripped 2 bases from V and 10 bases from J, with 23 bases between. Germline CDR1 is GTSNPN and CDR2 is SVGIG (reference sequence). The CDR3 is 15 amino acids. The CDR3 DNA is TGTGCCTGGAGTTCAAGGGGCAGGCGAAACGATATCTACACCTTC. This encodes CAWSSRGRRNDIYTF.

V gene TRBV11-2 combines with J gene TRBJ1-1; D unresolved. Per the germline V gene, CDR1 is SGHAT and CDR2 is FQNNGV. V was clipped by 5 bases and J by 4 bases, with 8 bases between them. The CDR3 covers 12 residues. The CDR3 loop reads CASSPEGTEAFF. The DNA for the CDR3 is TGTGCCAGCAGCCCCGAGGGCACTGAAGCTTTCTTT.

This clonotype was seen many times. The rearrangement links TRBV20-1 to TRBJ2-1, with 12 positions matching TRBD1. The CDR3 consists of 14 residues. Germline trimming cut 4 bases from V and 9 bases from J; bases unmatched to any gene: 7. The germline gives CDR1 DFQATT, CDR2 SNEGSKA (reference sequence). The CDR3, as DNA: TGCAGTGCTATCCCGGGACAGGGGGCAGTTGAGCAGTTCTTC. Protein: CSAIPGQGAVEQFF.

This sequence joins TRBV11-2 and TRBJ2-1; D is perhaps TRBD2 (6 bases). Trimming pared 5 bases from V and 5 bases from J, leaving 10 bases between. This CDR3 comprises 13 residues. CDR1 is SGHAT and CDR2 is FQNNGV in the germline V gene. Here the CDR3 reads CASSRGTDNEQFF. DNA for the CDR3: TGTGCCAGCAGCCGGGGGACCGACAATGAGCAGTTCTTC.

The sample holds many counts of this clonotype. This rearrangement joins TRBV2 to TRBJ2-2, with 8 nucleotides matching TRBD1. This CDR3 spans 14 amino acids. With 7 bases clipped from V and 7 bases from J, the junction kept 8 bases outside the gene matches. Per germline, CDR1 SNHLY and CDR2 FYNNEI. CDR3 nucleotide sequence: TGTGCCAGCACTCAGGACAGGGCTGACGGGGAGCTGTTTTTT. It encodes CASTQDRADGELFF.

This clonotype appeared many times. The chain recombines TRBV9 with TRBJ1-5; TRBD1 is a possible D gene (5 bases). Germline-derived CDR1 and CDR2 are SGDLS and YYNGEE. CDR3 length: 14 residues. Trimming pared 7 bases from V and 4 bases from J, leaving 15 bases between. CDR3 residues: CASSGLGRNQPQHF. CDR3 DNA: TGTGCCAGCTCGGGACTTGGGAGAAATCAGCCCCAGCATTTT.

This clonotype occurred many times. The chain combines TRBV12-3 or TRBV12-4 with TRBJ2-3; unclear D gene. The CDR3 extends over 14 amino acids. The V and J ends lost 3 bases and 0 bases respectively, with 7 bases between them. The DNA of the CDR3 is TGTGCCAGCAGTTTGGCAGAAAGCACAGATACGCAGTATTTT. This codes for CASSLAESTDTQYF.

This clonotype has a count of ten or more. CDR3 in DNA: TGTGCCAGCAGTTACCCGGAGAAGCGGGGGGGGCCTCGGGAGACCCAGTACTTC. Translated: CASSYPEKRGGPRETQYF. The chain uses TRBV6-5 and TRBJ2-5; the match to TRBD2 covers 10 bases. The length of the CDR3 is 18 residues. Germline V lookup: CDR1 MNHEY, CDR2 SVGAGI. V lost 2 bases to trimming and J lost 5 bases; unmatched junction nucleotides: 14.

The rearrangement uses TRBV5-8 and TRBJ1-2; 9 bases fit TRBD1. Germline CDR1 is SGHTS and CDR2 is YDEGEE. CDR3 length equals 14 residues. Trimming at V came to 5 bases and at J to 7 bases, leaving 9 bases not matched to a gene. The chain's CDR3 is CASSHTGGEGGYTF. The CDR3 nucleotides are TGTGCCAGCAGTCACACAGGGGGCGAGGGTGGCTACACCTTC.

This clonotype was detected many times. CDR3 loop: CASSLGTGRFKDYGYTF. In nucleotides, the CDR3 is TGTGCCAGCAGTCTCGGGACAGGGAGGTTCAAGGACTATGGCTACACCTTC. This chain connects TRBV12-3 or TRBV12-4 to TRBJ1-2; 9 nucleotides align to TRBD1. Trimming at V came to 5 bases and at J to 3 bases, leaving 13 bases not matched to a gene. The CDR3 totals 17 residues.

This clonotype was recorded a few times. With a much larger clone just one base away, this may be a read error. The V and J genes are TRBV28 and TRBJ2-3; TRBD2 aligns across 8 bases. The germline V gene has CDR1 MDHEN and CDR2 SYDVKM. The CDR3 loop spans 14 amino acids. V was pared by 5 bases and J by 4 bases, with 5 bases of the junction left unmatched. Here the CDR3 DNA reads TGTGCCAGCAGTCCCCACGGGAGGGCAGATACGCAGTATTTT. It specifies CASSPHGRADTQYF.

CDR3 region: CASRAGTSGGTTDTQYF. CDR3 coding DNA: TGTGCCAGCAGAGCCGGGACTAGCGGGGGGACTACAGATACGCAGTATTTT. The V and J genes are TRBV12-3 or TRBV12-4 and TRBJ2-3; TRBD2 matches at 15 bases. J lost 3 bases, V lost 6 bases, and 7 bases had no gene match. The CDR3 consists of 17 residues.

There are many counts of this clonotype. V and J are TRBV4-1 and TRBJ2-1; 9 bases are shared with TRBD2. The better agreement between TRBJ2-5 and the DNA end casts doubt on the J call. Per the germline V gene, CDR1 is MGHRA and CDR2 is YSYEKL. CDR3 length equals 15 residues. The chain's CDR3 is CASSQYSGGKETQYF. CDR3 in DNA: TGCGCCAGCAGCCAGTATAGCGGGGGAAAGGAGACCCAGTACTTC.

The V call is TRBV11-2, the J call TRBJ2-1; perhaps TRBD2 as D (5 bases). In germline, CDR1 is SGHAT, CDR2 FQNNGV. The CDR3 extends over 16 amino acids. Trimming cost V 4 bases and J 7 bases, with 20 bases left between them. In DNA, the CDR3 is TGTGCCAGCAGCTCTCCTGGGCGGCGGGTCGGGAATGAGCAGTTCTTC. Translated, it gives CASSSPGRRVGNEQFF.

The rearrangement links TRBV6-1 to TRBJ2-1; the match to TRBD1 covers 11 bases. Germline lookup yields CDR1 MNHNS and CDR2 SASEGT. The V gene end was trimmed by 6 bases and the J gene end by 4 bases; junction bases not matched to a gene: 11. The CDR3 sequence is 17 residues long. The CDR3 here is CASSWGIGTGGYNEQFF. The CDR3, as DNA: TGTGCCAGCAGCTGGGGGATCGGGACAGGGGGGTACAATGAGCAGTTCTTC.

This clonotype has ten or more counts. The J gene is TRBJ1-1, the V gene TRBV2; no clear D gene. V shed 3 bases and J shed 1 base, with 9 bases lying between them. From germline, CDR1 is SNHLY and CDR2 FYNNEI. CDR3 size: 14 residues. Here the CDR3 reads CASSDVLRNTEAFF. The CDR3 DNA follows: TGTGCCAGCAGTGATGTACTTAGGAACACTGAAGCTTTCTTT.

Remarks on this clonotype: Just one base apart from a much larger clone, this may be a read error. J is TRBJ2-3 and V is TRBV4-1, with D unclear. Trimming took 4 bases from V and 1 from J, leaving 12 bases between them. The length of the CDR3 is 15 residues. In germline, CDR1 is MGHRA, CDR2 YSYEKL. The CDR3 sequence: CASSPFPPGTDTQYF. The CDR3 nucleotides are TGCGCCAGCAGCCCATTCCCCCCGGGCACAGATACGCAGTATTTT.

This clonotype has ten or more counts. The V call is TRBV12-3 or TRBV12-4, the J call TRBJ1-1; D is perhaps TRBD1 (5 bases). The length of the CDR3 is 13 residues. V was trimmed by 2 bases and J by 4 bases, leaving 8 bases between them. CDR3 sequence: CASSLRGVTEAFF. The DNA for the CDR3 is TGTGCCAGCAGTTTACGAGGGGTCACTGAAGCTTTCTTT.